Listed below are T cell receptor beta chains from one sample, sequenced in a study of T cells in Graves' hyperthyroidism and ophthalmopathy. TCRdb independently ran MiXCR on the multiplex PCR reads; one entry per CDR3 protein. The sample consists of fewer than 110,000 distinct CDR3 sequences, over 45% of them appearing once. Sequenced: blood. These receptors all come from a man in his forties with Graves' hyperthyroidism. The conserved cysteine and the conserved F or W are not part of the CDR3 here. The order of the fields is J gene, V gene, CDR3 protein.

j_gene: TRBJ1-2; v_gene: TRBV6-1; CDR3aa: ASSEGGTLNHGYT
j_gene: TRBJ2-7; v_gene: TRBV20-1; CDR3aa: SAPKQGDEQY
j_gene: TRBJ2-7; v_gene: TRBV19; CDR3aa: ASSIFAVEGSYEQY
j_gene: TRBJ2-1; v_gene: TRBV9; CDR3aa: ASSGVGPPNEQF
j_gene: TRBJ2-6; v_gene: TRBV7-2; CDR3aa: ASSNPRDRQSVLT
j_gene: TRBJ2-1; v_gene: TRBV7-2; CDR3aa: ASSPGARNEQF
j_gene: TRBJ2-6; v_gene: TRBV7-2; CDR3aa: ASSFPGQGANVLT
j_gene: TRBJ1-1; v_gene: TRBV5-1; CDR3aa: ASSLGAGGTEAF
j_gene: TRBJ2-6; v_gene: TRBV11-2; CDR3aa: ASSLGGANVLT
j_gene: TRBJ2-5; v_gene: TRBV20-1; CDR3aa: SAPGQIEY
j_gene: TRBJ2-6; v_gene: TRBV12-3/TRBV12-4; CDR3aa: ASSHRLAGGPTGANVLT
j_gene: TRBJ2-3; v_gene: TRBV11-2; CDR3aa: ASSLPLVIAGGFTDTQY
j_gene: TRBJ1-3; v_gene: TRBV2; CDR3aa: ASSGTGLANTIY
j_gene: TRBJ2-3; v_gene: TRBV11-3; CDR3aa: ASSYGTQY
j_gene: TRBJ2-7; v_gene: TRBV20-1; CDR3aa: SVPTGSYEQY
j_gene: TRBJ2-3; v_gene: TRBV11-2; CDR3aa: ASSLFGTPNTDTQY
j_gene: TRBJ2-2; v_gene: TRBV7-3; CDR3aa: ASKWGENTGELF
j_gene: TRBJ2-2; v_gene: TRBV6-5; CDR3aa: ASTLWTSGMAGELF
j_gene: TRBJ2-7; v_gene: TRBV6-1; CDR3aa: ASSGPGQGFHEQY
j_gene: TRBJ1-5; v_gene: TRBV2; CDR3aa: ASSDRDTLYEH
j_gene: TRBJ2-7; v_gene: TRBV5-1; CDR3aa: ASSLGRAIPCEQY
j_gene: TRBJ2-3; v_gene: TRBV5-6; CDR3aa: ASSLGRVGTDTQY
j_gene: TRBJ2-1; v_gene: TRBV6-4; CDR3aa: ASSDGLAGDEQF
j_gene: TRBJ1-1; v_gene: TRBV7-2; CDR3aa: ASSFHLNTEAF
j_gene: TRBJ2-7; v_gene: TRBV4-1; CDR3aa: ASSKATWGYEQC
j_gene: TRBJ2-1; v_gene: TRBV5-1; CDR3aa: ASSLVISSYNEQF
j_gene: TRBJ2-1; v_gene: TRBV12-3/TRBV12-4; CDR3aa: ASSFPGTGNNEQF
j_gene: TRBJ1-2; v_gene: TRBV7-2; CDR3aa: ASSLQGGVGYT
j_gene: TRBJ1-4; v_gene: TRBV9; CDR3aa: ASSEGTRNEKLF
j_gene: TRBJ2-3; v_gene: TRBV4-2; CDR3aa: ASSPGLVAGTGTDTQY
j_gene: TRBJ2-7; v_gene: TRBV7-8; CDR3aa: ASSQRDAYEQY
j_gene: TRBJ1-1; v_gene: TRBV20-1; CDR3aa: SARALSNTEAF
j_gene: TRBJ2-7; v_gene: TRBV5-1; CDR3aa: ASSLGQFYEQY
j_gene: TRBJ2-5; v_gene: TRBV15; CDR3aa: ATSSLNGPETQY
j_gene: TRBJ1-1; v_gene: TRBV20-1; CDR3aa: SASLGREAF
j_gene: TRBJ2-7; v_gene: TRBV7-6; CDR3aa: ASSRTSGRLYFS
j_gene: TRBJ1-1; v_gene: TRBV11-2; CDR3aa: ASSSGQLTEAF
j_gene: TRBJ1-1; v_gene: TRBV2; CDR3aa: AGGEGEGTEAF
j_gene: TRBJ2-1; v_gene: TRBV7-7; CDR3aa: ASSLGRTYNEQF
j_gene: TRBJ2-3; v_gene: TRBV11-3; CDR3aa: ASSFRGRYRTDTQY
j_gene: TRBJ1-1; v_gene: TRBV2; CDR3aa: ASSEARGRSSGANVLTEAF
j_gene: TRBJ2-3; v_gene: TRBV7-2; CDR3aa: ASSARGGTDTQY
j_gene: TRBJ2-2; v_gene: TRBV6-1; CDR3aa: ASSMQGRNTGELF
j_gene: TRBJ2-1; v_gene: TRBV20-1; CDR3aa: SAREVTSGGYEQF
j_gene: TRBJ1-3; v_gene: TRBV28; CDR3aa: ASSRSGTVRGNTIY
j_gene: TRBJ2-7; v_gene: TRBV5-1; CDR3aa: ASSPGTGFGEQY
j_gene: TRBJ2-5; v_gene: TRBV20-1; CDR3aa: IARKGRETQY
j_gene: TRBJ2-7; v_gene: TRBV6-2/TRBV6-3; CDR3aa: ASSYSTGGNEQY
j_gene: TRBJ2-1; v_gene: TRBV7-2; CDR3aa: ASSPLTSGGVNEQF
j_gene: TRBJ1-2; v_gene: TRBV19; CDR3aa: ASSTQGARGYGYT
j_gene: TRBJ1-2; v_gene: TRBV30; CDR3aa: ARDRDRSSYGYT
j_gene: TRBJ2-1; v_gene: TRBV19; CDR3aa: ANSLRGGLYEQF
j_gene: TRBJ2-7; v_gene: TRBV9; CDR3aa: ASSATPGAGEQY
j_gene: TRBJ2-5; v_gene: TRBV10-3; CDR3aa: AISEPGRGETQY
j_gene: TRBJ2-2; v_gene: TRBV6-1; CDR3aa: ASSPSGRGNTGELF
j_gene: TRBJ1-5; v_gene: TRBV6-6; CDR3aa: ASSYETVRLQH